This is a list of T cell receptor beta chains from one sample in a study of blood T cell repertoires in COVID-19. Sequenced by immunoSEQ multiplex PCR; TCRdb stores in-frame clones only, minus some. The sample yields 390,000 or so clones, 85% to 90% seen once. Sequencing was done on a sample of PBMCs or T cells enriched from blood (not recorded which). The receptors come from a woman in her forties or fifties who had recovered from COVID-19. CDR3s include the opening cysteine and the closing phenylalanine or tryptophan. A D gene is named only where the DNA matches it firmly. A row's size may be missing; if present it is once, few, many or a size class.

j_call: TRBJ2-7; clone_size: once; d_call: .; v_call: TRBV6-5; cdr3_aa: CASSLYLLGGSEYF; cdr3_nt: TGTGCCAGCAGCCTCTACCTCCTGGGCGGGTCGGAGTACTTC
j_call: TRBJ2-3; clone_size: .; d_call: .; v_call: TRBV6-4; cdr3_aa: CASRKDSLGTDTQYF; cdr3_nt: TGTGCCAGCAGGAAGGACAGTTTGGGGACAGATACGCAGTATTTT
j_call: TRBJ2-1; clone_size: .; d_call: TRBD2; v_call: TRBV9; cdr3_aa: CASSVGLAGGNNNEQFF; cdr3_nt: TGTGCCAGCAGCGTAGGACTAGCGGGGGGCAACAACAATGAGCAGTTCTTC
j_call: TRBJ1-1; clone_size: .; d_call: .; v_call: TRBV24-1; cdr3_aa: CATSDSGGREAFF; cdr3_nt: TGTGCCACCAGTGATTCCGGGGGGCGTGAAGCTTTCTTT
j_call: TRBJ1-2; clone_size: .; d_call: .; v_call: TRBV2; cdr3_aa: CASSSGVVRYGYTF; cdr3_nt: TGTGCCAGCAGCTCAGGGGTTGTTCGGTATGGCTACACCTTC
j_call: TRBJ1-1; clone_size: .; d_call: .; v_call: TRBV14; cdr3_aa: CASSHAAGVWENTEAFF; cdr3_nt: TGTGCCAGCAGCCACGCCGCGGGGGTCTGGGAGAACACTGAAGCTTTCTTT
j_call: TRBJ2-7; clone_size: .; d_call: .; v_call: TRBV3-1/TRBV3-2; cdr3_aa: CASSQEIGQGRHEQYF; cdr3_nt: TGTGCCAGCAGCCAAGAAATCGGGCAGGGGCGGCACGAGCAGTACTTC
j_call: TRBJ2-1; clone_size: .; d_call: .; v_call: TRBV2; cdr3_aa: CASRQDGNEQFF; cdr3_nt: TGTGCCAGCAGACAGGACGGTAATGAGCAGTTCTTC
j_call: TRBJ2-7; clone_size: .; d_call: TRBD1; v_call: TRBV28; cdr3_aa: CASTTPGTGTHEQYF; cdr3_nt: TGTGCCAGCACAACCCCCGGGACAGGGACCCACGAGCAGTACTTC
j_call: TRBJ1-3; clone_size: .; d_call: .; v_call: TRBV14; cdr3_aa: CASTTTYSGNTIYF; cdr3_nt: TGTGCCAGCACCACCACCTACTCTGGAAACACCATATATTTT
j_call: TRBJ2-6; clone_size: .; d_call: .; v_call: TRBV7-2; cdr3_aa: CASSSGTRSNVLTF; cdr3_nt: TGTGCCAGCAGCTCCGGGACACGGTCCAACGTCCTGACTTTC
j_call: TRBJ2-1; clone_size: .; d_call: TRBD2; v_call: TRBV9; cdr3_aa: CASSPTSGGARSGQFF; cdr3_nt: TGTGCCAGCAGCCCGACTAGCGGGGGGGCCCGTTCCGGGCAGTTCTTC
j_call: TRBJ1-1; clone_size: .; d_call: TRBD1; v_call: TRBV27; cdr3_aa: CASSFRSGGNQRAFF; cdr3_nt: TGTGCCAGCAGTTTCCGCTCAGGGGGGAATCAGCGAGCTTTCTTT
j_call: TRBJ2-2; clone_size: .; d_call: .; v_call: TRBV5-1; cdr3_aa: CASSANQGNTGELFF; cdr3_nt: TGCGCCAGCAGCGCAAACCAGGGGAACACCGGGGAGCTGTTTTTT
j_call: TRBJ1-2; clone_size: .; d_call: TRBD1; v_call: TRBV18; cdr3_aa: CASSPDSRTGPYGYTF; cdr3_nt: TGTGCCAGCTCACCGGATAGCAGGACAGGGCCCTATGGCTACACCTTC
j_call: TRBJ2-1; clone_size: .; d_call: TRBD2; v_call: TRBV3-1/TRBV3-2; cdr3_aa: CASSDVAGVREQFF; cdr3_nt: TGTGCCAGCAGCGATGTAGCGGGGGTTCGGGAGCAGTTCTTC
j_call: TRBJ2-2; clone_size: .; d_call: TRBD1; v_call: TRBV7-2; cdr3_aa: CASSRILTGSGGELFF; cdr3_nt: TGTGCCAGCAGTCGAATTTTGACAGGGTCGGGCGGGGAGCTGTTTTTT
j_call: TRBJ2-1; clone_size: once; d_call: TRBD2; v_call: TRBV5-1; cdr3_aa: CASSVTSGGAYEQFF; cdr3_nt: TGCGCCAGCAGCGTGACTAGCGGGGGGGCCTATGAGCAGTTCTTC
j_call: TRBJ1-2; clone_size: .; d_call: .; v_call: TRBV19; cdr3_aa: CASSIGQKNYGYTF; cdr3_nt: TGTGCCAGTAGTATTGGGCAGAAGAACTATGGCTACACCTTC
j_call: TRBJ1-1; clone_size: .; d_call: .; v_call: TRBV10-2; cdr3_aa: CASSEWIGDTEAFF; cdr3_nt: TGCGCCAGCAGTGAGTGGATCGGGGACACTGAAGCTTTCTTT
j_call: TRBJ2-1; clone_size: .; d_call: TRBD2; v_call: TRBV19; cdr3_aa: CASSIEAGGLRDEQFF; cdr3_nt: TGTGCCAGTAGTATAGAAGCGGGGGGGCTGAGAGATGAGCAGTTCTTC
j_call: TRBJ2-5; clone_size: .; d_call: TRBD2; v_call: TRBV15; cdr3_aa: CATSRSGGAKGGTQYF; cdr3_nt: TGTGCCACCAGCAGAAGCGGGGGGGCAAAAGGGGGGACCCAGTACTTC
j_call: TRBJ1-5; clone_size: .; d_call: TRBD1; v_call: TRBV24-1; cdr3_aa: CATAQGVYQPQHF; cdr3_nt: TGTGCCACCGCTCAGGGGGTGTATCAGCCCCAGCATTTT
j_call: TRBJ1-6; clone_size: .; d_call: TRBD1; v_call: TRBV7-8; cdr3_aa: CASSFPTGVNSPLHF; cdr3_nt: TGTGCCAGCAGTTTTCCGACAGGGGTTAATTCACCCCTCCACTTT
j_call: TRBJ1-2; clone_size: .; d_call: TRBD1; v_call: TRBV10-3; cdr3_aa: CAISEGGQNYGYTF; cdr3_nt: TGTGCCATCAGTGAGGGGGGACAGAACTATGGCTACACCTTC
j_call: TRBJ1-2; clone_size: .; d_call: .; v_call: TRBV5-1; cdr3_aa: CASSPPRGGMIDYGYTF; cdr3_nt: TGCGCCAGCAGCCCCCCCCGGGGGGGAATGATAGACTATGGCTACACCTTC
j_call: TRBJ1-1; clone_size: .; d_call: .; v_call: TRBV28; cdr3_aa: CASRGSRGGMTEAFF; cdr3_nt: TGTGCCAGCAGAGGCTCTAGGGGGGGAATGACTGAAGCTTTCTTT
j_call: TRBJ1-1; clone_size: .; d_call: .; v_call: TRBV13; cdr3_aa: CASSLGDMMNTEAFF; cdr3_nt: TGTGCCAGCAGCTTAGGGGACATGATGAACACTGAAGCTTTCTTT
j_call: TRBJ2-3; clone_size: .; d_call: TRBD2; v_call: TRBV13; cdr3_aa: CASSHPGLAGTDTQYF; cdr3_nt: TGTGCCAGCAGCCACCCCGGACTAGCGGGGACAGATACGCAGTATTTT
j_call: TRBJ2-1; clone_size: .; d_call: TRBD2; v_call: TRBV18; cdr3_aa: CASSPRASGEKNEQFF; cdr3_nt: TGTGCCAGCTCACCACGGGCCAGCGGGGAGAAAAATGAGCAGTTCTTC
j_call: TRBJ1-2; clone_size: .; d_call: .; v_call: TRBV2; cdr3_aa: CASSEGRQSGYTF; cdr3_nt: TGTGCCAGCAGTGAAGGCCGACAGTCAGGCTACACCTTC
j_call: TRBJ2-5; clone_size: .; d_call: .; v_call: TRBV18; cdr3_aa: CASSPPWGGGETQYF; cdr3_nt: TGTGCCAGCTCACCACCGTGGGGGGGCGGAGAGACCCAGTACTTC
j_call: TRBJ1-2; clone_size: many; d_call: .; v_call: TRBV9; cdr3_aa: CASSVDSGRGFNYGYTF; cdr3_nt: TGTGCCAGCAGCGTAGACTCTGGCAGGGGCTTTAACTATGGCTACACCTTC
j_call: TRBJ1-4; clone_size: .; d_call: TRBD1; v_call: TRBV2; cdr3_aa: CASRGTGTVNEKLFF; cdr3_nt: TGTGCCAGCAGAGGAACAGGGACAGTTAATGAAAAACTGTTTTTT
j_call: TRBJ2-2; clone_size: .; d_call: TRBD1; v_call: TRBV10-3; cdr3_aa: CAIAGGPTGELFF; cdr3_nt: TGTGCCATCGCAGGGGGCCCCACCGGGGAGCTGTTTTTT
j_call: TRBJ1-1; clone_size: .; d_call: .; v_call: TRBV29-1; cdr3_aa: CSVAALHRDTEAFF; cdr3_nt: TGCAGCGTAGCAGCCCTCCACAGGGACACTGAAGCTTTCTTT
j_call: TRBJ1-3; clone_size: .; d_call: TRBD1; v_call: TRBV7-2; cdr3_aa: CASSPTGTRFSGNTIYF; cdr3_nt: TGTGCCAGCAGCCCGACAGGGACAAGGTTTTCTGGAAACACCATATATTTT
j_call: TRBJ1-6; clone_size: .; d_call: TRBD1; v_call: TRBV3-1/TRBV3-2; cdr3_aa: CASSQDSGGIRSPLHF; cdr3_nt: TGTGCCAGCAGCCAAGATTCAGGGGGGATTCGGTCACCCCTCCACTTT
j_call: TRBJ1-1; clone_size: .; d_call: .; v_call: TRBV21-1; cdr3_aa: CASSKEGTGGRKLMNTEAFF; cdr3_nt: TGTGCCAGCAGCAAAGAGGGGACAGGGGGCCGGAAACTTATGAACACTGAAGCTTTCTTT
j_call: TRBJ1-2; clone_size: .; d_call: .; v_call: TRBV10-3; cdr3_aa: CAISEPDQGGYTF; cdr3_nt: TGTGCCATCAGTGAGCCTGACCAGGGCGGCTACACCTTC
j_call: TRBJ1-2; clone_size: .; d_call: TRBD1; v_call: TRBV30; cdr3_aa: CAWRLAGTDLYGYTF; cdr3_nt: TGTGCCTGGAGGCTCGCCGGGACAGACCTCTATGGCTACACCTTC
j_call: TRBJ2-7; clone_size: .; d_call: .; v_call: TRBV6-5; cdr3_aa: CASAPQGSWYEQYF; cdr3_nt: TGTGCCAGCGCCCCGCAGGGGTCGTGGTACGAGCAGTACTTC
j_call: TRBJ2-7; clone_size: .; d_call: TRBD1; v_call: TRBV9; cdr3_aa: CASSARDSHYEQYF; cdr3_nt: TGTGCCAGCAGCGCCAGGGACAGCCACTACGAGCAGTACTTC
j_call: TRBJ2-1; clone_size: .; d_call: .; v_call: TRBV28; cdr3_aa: CASSYKKQLEYFSYNEQFF; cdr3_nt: TGTGCCAGCAGCTACAAAAAACAACTAGAGTACTTCTCCTACAATGAGCAGTTCTTC
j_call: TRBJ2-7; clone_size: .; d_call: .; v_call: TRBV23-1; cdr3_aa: CASTNPGQGLAGPQYF; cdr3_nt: TGCGCCAGCACAAACCCGGGACAGGGCCTAGCGGGGCCTCAGTACTTC
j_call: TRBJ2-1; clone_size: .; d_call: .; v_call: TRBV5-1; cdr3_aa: CASSALGRGVINEQFF; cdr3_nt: TGCGCCAGCAGCGCGCTAGGGCGGGGTGTTATCAATGAGCAGTTCTTC
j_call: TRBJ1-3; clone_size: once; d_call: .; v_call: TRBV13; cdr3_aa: CASSLIGGHGNTIYF; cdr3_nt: TGTGCCAGCAGCTTAATTGGAGGGCATGGAAACACCATATATTTT
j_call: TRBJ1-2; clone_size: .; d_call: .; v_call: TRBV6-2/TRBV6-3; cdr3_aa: CASSYEAGYTF; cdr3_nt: TGTGCCAGCAGTTACGAGGCGGGCTACACCTTC
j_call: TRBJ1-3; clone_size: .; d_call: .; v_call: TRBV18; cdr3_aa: CASSPSGTPSSGNTIYF; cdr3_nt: TGTGCCAGCTCACCTTCCGGGACACCGAGCTCTGGAAACACCATATATTTT
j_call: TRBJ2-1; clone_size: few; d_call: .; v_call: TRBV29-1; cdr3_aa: CSVEVWESSYNEQFF; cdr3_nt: TGCAGCGTTGAAGTCTGGGAGAGCTCCTACAATGAGCAGTTCTTC
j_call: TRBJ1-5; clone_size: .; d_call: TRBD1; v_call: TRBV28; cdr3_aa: CASNSRDRVYQPQHF; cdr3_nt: TGTGCCAGCAACTCCCGGGACAGGGTATATCAGCCCCAGCATTTT
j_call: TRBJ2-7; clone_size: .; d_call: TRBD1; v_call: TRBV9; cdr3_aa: CASSSTGQSPEQYF; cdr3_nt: TGTGCCAGCAGCTCCACGGGACAGTCCCCCGAGCAGTACTTC
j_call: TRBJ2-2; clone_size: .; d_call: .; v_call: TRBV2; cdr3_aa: CASSGTGFTGELFF; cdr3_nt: TGTGCCAGCAGTGGTACAGGGTTTACCGGGGAGCTGTTTTTT
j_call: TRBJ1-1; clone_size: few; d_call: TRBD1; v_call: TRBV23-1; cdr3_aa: CASSQLGQGVGAFF; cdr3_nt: TGCGCCAGCAGTCAATTGGGACAGGGGGTCGGAGCTTTCTTT